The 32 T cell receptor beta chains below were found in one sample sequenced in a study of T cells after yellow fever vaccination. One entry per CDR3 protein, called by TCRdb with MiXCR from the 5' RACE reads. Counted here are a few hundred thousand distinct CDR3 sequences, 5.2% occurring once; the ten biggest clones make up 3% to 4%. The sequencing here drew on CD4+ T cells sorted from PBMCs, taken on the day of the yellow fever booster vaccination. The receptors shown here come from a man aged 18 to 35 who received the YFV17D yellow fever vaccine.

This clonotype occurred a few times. DNA for the CDR3: TGTGCCAGCTCACGGGCGGAGACAGGGAGCGTTGAGCAGTACGTC. Translated: CASSRAETGSVEQYV. This chain uses TRBV18 with TRBJ2-7; the match to TRBD1 covers 7 bases. V shed 4 bases, J shed 7 bases, and the junction held 13 bases outside the gene matches. Germline V gene data show CDR1 as KGHSH and CDR2 as LQKENI. The CDR3 length is 15 residues.

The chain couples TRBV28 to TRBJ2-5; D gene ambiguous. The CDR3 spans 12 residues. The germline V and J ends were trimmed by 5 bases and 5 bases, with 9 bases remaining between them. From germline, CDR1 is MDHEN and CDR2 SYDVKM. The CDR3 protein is CASSPAWETQYF. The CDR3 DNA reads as TGTGCCAGCAGTCCAGCTTGGGAGACCCAGTACTTC.

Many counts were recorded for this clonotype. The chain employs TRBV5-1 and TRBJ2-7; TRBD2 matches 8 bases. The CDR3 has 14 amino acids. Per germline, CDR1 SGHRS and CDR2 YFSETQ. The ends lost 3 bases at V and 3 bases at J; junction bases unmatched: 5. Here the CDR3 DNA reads TGCGCCAGCAGCTCCAAGCTAGCGGGCTACGAGCAGTACTTC. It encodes CASSSKLAGYEQYF. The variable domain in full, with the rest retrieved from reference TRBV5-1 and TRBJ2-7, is KAGVTQTPRYLIKTRGQQVTLSCSPISGHRSVSWYQQTPGQGLQFLFEYFSETQRNKGNFPGRFSGRQFSNSRSEMNVSTLELGDSALYLCASSSKLAGYEQYFGPGTRLTVT.

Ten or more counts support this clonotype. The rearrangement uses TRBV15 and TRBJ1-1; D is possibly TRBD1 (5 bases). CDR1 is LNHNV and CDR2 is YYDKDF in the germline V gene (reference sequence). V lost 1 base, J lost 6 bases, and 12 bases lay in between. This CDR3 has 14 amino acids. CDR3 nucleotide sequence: TGTGCCACCAGCAGAGGAGGGGCCGAGGCTGAAGCTTTCTTT. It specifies CATSRGGAEAEAFF.

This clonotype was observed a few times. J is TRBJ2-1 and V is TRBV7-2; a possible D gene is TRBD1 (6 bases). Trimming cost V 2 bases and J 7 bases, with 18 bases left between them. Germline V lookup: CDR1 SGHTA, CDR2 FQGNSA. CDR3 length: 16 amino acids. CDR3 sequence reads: CASSLLPAGVGNEQFF. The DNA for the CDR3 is TGTGCCAGCAGCTTATTGCCCGCAGGGGTGGGAAATGAGCAGTTCTTC.

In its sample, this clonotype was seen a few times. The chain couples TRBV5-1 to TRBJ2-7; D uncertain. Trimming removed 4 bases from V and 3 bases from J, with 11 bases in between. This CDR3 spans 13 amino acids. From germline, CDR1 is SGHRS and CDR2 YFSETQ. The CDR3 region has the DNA TGCGCCAGCAGCACCGGTAGGAACTACGAGCAGTACTTC. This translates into CASSTGRNYEQYF. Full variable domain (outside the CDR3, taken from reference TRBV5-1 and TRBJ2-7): KAGVTQTPRYLIKTRGQQVTLSCSPISGHRSVSWYQQTPGQGLQFLFEYFSETQRNKGNFPGRFSGRQFSNSRSEMNVSTLELGDSALYLCASSTGRNYEQYFGPGTRLTVT.

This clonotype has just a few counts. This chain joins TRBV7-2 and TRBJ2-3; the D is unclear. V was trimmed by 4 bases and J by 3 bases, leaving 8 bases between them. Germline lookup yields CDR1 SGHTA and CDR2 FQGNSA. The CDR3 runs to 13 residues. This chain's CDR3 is CASSSITTDTQYF. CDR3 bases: TGTGCCAGCAGCTCAATAACTACAGATACGCAGTATTTT.

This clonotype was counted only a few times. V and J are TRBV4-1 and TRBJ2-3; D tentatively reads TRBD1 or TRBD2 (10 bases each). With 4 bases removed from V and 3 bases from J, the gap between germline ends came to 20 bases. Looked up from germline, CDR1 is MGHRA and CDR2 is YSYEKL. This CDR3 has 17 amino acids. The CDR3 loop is CASSPSGGGQGTDTQYF. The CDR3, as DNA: TGCGCCAGCAGCCCGAGCGGGGGGGGACAGGGGACAGATACGCAGTATTTT.

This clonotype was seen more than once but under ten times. CDR3 DNA sequence: TGTGCCAGCAGTTTAAGGGGGGGGAGCGCAGATACGCAGTATTTT. It yields the protein CASSLRGGSADTQYF. This sequence joins TRBV12-3 or TRBV12-4 and TRBJ2-3; tentative D call: TRBD2 (7 bases). The CDR3 covers 15 residues. V was clipped by 2 bases and J by 4 bases, with 13 bases between them.

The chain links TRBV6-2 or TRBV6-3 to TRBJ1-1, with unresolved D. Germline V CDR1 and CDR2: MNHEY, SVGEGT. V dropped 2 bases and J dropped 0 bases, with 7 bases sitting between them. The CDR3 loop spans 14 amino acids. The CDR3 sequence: CASSYHSLNTEAFF. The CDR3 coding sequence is TGTGCCAGCAGTTACCACAGCTTGAACACTGAAGCTTTCTTT.

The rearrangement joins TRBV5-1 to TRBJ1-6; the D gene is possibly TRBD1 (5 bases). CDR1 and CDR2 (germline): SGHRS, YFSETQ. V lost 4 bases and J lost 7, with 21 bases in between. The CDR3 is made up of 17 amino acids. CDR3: CASSIEGRQGGNSPLHF. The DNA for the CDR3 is TGCGCCAGCAGCATTGAGGGTCGGCAGGGTGGAAATTCACCCCTCCACTTT.

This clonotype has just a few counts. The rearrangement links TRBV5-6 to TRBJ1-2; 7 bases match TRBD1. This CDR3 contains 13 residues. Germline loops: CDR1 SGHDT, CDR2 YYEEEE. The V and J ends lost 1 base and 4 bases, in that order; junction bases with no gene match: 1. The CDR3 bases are TGTGCCAGCAGCTTGTACAGGGGCTATGGCTACACCTTC. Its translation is CASSLYRGYGYTF. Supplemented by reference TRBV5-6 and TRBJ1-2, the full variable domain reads DAGVTQSPTHLIKTRGQQVTLRCSPKSGHDTVSWYQQALGQGPQFIFQYYEEEERQRGNFPDRFSGHQFPNYSSELNVNALLLGDSALYLCASSLYRGYGYTFGSGTRLTVV.

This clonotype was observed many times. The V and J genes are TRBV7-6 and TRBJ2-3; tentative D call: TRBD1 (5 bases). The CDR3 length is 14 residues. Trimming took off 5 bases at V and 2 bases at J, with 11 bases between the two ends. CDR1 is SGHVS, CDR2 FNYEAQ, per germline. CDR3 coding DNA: TGTGCCAGCAGCCTTCGACAGATCACAGATACGCAGTATTTT. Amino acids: CASSLRQITDTQYF.

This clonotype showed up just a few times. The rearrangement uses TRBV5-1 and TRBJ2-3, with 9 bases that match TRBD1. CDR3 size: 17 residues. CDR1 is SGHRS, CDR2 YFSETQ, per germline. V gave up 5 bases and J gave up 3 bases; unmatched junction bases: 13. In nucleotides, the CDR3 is TGCGCCAGCAGGTTCTCCATCCGGGACAGGGTGACAGATACGCAGTATTTT. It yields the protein CASRFSIRDRVTDTQYF.

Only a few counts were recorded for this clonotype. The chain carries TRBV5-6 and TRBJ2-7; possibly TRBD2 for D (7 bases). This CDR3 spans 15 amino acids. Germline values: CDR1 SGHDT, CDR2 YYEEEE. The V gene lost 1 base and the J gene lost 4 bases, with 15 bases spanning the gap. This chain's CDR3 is CASSLPAGGQYEQYF. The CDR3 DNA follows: TGTGCCAGCAGCTTGCCCGCCGGGGGGCAGTACGAGCAGTACTTC.

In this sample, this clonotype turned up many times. This chain's CDR3 is CASSYREETQYF. DNA of the CDR3: TGTGCCAGCAGCTACAGGGAAGAGACCCAGTACTTC. The V and J genes are TRBV7-8 and TRBJ2-5, with D tentatively TRBD1 (6 bases). CDR3 length equals 12 residues. With 4 bases removed from V and 3 bases from J, the gap between germline ends came to 6 bases. Germline assignment: CDR1 SGHVS and CDR2 FQNEAQ.

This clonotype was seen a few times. The CDR3 DNA reads TGTGCCAGCAAAACAGGGACCCGTTACACTGAAGCTTTCTTT. Residues: CASKTGTRYTEAFF. The V and J genes are TRBV27 and TRBJ1-1; possible D gene TRBD1, 6 bases. Germline values: CDR1 MNHEY, CDR2 SMNVEV (reference sequence). V was cut by 7 bases and J by 3 bases, with 15 bases left in between. This CDR3 has 14 residues.

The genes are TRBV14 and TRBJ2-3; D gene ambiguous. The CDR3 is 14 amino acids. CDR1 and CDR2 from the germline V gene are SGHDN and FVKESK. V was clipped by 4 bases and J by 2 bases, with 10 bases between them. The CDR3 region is CASSPPGNTDTQYF. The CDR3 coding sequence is TGTGCCAGCAGCCCGCCGGGCAACACAGATACGCAGTATTTT.

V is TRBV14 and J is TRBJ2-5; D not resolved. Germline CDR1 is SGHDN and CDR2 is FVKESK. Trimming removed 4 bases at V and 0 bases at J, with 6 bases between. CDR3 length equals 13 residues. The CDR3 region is CASSLNYQETQYF. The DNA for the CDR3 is TGTGCCAGCAGCCTAAATTACCAAGAGACCCAGTACTTC.

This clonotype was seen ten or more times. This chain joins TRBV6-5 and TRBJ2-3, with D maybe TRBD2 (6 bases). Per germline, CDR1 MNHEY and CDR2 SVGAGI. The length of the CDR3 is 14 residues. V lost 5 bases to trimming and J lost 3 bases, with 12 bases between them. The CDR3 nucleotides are TGTGCCAGCAGTCGGGGGTTTTATACAGATACGCAGTATTTT. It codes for CASSRGFYTDTQYF.

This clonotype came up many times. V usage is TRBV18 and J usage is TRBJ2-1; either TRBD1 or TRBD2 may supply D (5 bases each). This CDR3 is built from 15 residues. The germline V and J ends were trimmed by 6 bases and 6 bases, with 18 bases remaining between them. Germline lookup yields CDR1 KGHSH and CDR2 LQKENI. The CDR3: CASSSAGSGTNEQFF. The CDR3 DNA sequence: TGTGCCAGCTCCTCGGCAGGATCAGGGACCAATGAGCAGTTCTTC.

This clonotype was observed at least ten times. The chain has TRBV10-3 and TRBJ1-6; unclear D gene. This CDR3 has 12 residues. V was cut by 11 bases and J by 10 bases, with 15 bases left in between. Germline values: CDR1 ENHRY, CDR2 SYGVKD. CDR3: CASNVQGSPLHF. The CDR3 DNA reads TGTGCCTCGAACGTCCAAGGCTCACCCCTCCACTTT.

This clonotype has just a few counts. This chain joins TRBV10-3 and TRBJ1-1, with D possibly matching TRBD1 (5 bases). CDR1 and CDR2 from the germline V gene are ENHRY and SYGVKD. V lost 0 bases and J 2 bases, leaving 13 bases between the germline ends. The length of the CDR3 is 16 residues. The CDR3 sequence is CAISESQGRGNTEAFF. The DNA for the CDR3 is TGTGCCATCAGTGAGTCCCAGGGTAGAGGAAACACTGAAGCTTTCTTT.

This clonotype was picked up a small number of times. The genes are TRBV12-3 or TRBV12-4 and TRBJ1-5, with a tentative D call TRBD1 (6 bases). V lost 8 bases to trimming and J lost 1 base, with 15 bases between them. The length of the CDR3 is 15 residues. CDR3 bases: TGTGCCAGCGTAGGGGGGGCATCGAGCAATCAGCCCCAGCATTTT. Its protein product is CASVGGASSNQPQHF.

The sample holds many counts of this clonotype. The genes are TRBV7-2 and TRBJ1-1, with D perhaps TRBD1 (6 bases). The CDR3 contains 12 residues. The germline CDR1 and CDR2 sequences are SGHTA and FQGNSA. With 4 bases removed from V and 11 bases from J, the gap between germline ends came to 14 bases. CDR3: CASSSTQGLAFF. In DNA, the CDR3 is TGTGCCAGCAGCTCCACACAGGGACTGGCTTTCTTT.

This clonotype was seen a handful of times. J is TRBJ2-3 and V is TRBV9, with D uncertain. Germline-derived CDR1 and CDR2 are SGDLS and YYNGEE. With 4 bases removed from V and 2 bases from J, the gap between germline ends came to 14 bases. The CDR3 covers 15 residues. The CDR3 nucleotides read TGTGCCAGCAGCCCCACCGGGTCCTACACAGATACGCAGTATTTT. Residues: CASSPTGSYTDTQYF.

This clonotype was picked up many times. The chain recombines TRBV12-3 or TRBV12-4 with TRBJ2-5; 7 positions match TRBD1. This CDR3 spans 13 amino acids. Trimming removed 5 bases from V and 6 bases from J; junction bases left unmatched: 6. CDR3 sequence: CASSLYRGQTQYF. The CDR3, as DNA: TGTGCCAGCAGTCTATACAGGGGACAGACCCAGTACTTC.

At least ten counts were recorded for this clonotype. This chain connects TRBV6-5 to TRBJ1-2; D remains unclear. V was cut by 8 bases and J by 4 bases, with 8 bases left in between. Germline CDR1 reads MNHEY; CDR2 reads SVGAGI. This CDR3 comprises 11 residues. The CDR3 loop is CASLDLYGYTF. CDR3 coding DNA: TGTGCCAGCCTGGACCTCTATGGCTACACCTTC.

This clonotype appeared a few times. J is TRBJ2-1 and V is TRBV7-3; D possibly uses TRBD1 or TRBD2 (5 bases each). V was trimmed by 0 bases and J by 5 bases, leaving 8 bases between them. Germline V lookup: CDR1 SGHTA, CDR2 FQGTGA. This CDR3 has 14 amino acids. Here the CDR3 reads CASSLTRDHNEQFF. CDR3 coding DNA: TGTGCCAGCAGCTTAACGAGGGACCACAATGAGCAGTTCTTC.

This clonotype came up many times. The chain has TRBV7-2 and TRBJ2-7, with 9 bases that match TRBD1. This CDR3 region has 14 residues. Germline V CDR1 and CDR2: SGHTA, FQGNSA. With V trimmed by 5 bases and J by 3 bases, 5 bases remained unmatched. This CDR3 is CASSRDRAGYEQYF. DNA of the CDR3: TGTGCCAGCAGCCGGGACAGGGCAGGCTACGAGCAGTACTTC. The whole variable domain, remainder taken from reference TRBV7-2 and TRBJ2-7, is GAGVSQSPSNKVTEKGKDVELRCDPISGHTALYWYRQSLGQGLEFLIYFQGNSAPDKSGLPSDRFSAERTGGSVSTLTIQRTQQEDSAVYLCASSRDRAGYEQYFGPGTRLTVT.

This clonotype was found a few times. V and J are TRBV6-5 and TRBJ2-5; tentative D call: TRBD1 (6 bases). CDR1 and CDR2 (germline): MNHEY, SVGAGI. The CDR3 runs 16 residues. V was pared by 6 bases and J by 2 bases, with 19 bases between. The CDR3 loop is CASRETTGTHQETQYF. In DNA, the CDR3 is TGTGCCAGCAGAGAGACCACCGGGACACATCAAGAGACCCAGTACTTC.

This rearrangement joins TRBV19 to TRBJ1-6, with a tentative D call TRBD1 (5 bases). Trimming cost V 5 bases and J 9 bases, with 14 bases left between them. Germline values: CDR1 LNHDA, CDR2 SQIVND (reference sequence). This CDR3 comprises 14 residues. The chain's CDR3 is CASSGGARGSPLHF. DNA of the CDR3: TGTGCCAGTAGTGGCGGGGCGCGGGGTTCACCCCTCCACTTT.